The rows below give T cell receptor beta chains drawn from one sample of a study of blood T cell repertoires in COVID-19. Clones were sequenced by immunoSEQ multiplex PCR, and TCRdb holds only the in-frame ones, with some missing. Of 65,000 to 95,000 clones listed, approximately 86% are singletons. The source material was peripheral blood. The source of these receptors is an elderly man with active or convalescent COVID-19. The CDR3 runs from the conserved cysteine through the conserved F or W. A D gene is named only where the DNA matches it firmly. Part of the rows lack a size; the others show once, few, many or a class for expanded clones.

D gene: NA; clone size: NA; V gene: TRBV7-8; J gene: TRBJ2-5; CDR3 DNA: TGTGCCAGCAGCTTAGATCGAGGGAGGCCACAAGAGACCCAGTACTTC; CDR3 protein: CASSLDRGRPQETQYF
D gene: NA; clone size: NA; V gene: TRBV30; J gene: TRBJ2-5; CDR3 DNA: TGTGCCTGGAGTGTGGGACTGATGTACCAAGAGACCCAGTACTTC; CDR3 protein: CAWSVGLMYQETQYF
D gene: TRBD1; clone size: NA; V gene: TRBV5-1; J gene: TRBJ1-3; CDR3 DNA: TGCGCCAGCAGCTTGGACAGGGGGCAGTCTGGAAACACCATATATTTT; CDR3 protein: CASSLDRGQSGNTIYF
D gene: TRBD1; clone size: NA; V gene: TRBV5-6; J gene: TRBJ2-3; CDR3 DNA: TGTGCCAGCAGTCCCACAGGGGTGGGCACAGATACGCAGTATTTT; CDR3 protein: CASSPTGVGTDTQYF
D gene: TRBD1; clone size: NA; V gene: TRBV12-5; J gene: TRBJ1-5; CDR3 DNA: TGTGCTAGTGGTTTGGTGTGGGACAGTAATAATCAGCCCCAGCATTTT; CDR3 protein: CASGLVWDSNNQPQHF
D gene: TRBD2; clone size: NA; V gene: TRBV5-4; J gene: TRBJ2-3; CDR3 DNA: TGTGCCAGCAGCTTGGCGGGGCGTCTAGCGGAGACGGATACGCAGTATTTT; CDR3 protein: CASSLAGRLAETDTQYF
D gene: TRBD1; clone size: NA; V gene: TRBV20-1; J gene: TRBJ2-1; CDR3 DNA: TGCAGTGCTAGTCTGTGGGACAGGGTCCACCGGGGGCAGTTCTTC; CDR3 protein: CSASLWDRVHRGQFF
D gene: TRBD1; clone size: NA; V gene: TRBV7-9; J gene: TRBJ1-2; CDR3 DNA: TGTGCCAGCAGCTTCACCACAGGGGTTGGTGATGGCTACACCTTC; CDR3 protein: CASSFTTGVGDGYTF
D gene: TRBD2; clone size: once; V gene: TRBV27; J gene: TRBJ2-1; CDR3 DNA: TGTGCCAGCAGCGCCCCGGGACTAGCGGGAGGGCCCCATGAGCAGTTCTTC; CDR3 protein: CASSAPGLAGGPHEQFF
D gene: TRBD2; clone size: NA; V gene: TRBV10-1; J gene: TRBJ2-5; CDR3 DNA: TGCGCCAGCAGTGCGCTAGCGGGAGGCAAAAGGGAGACCCAGTACTTC; CDR3 protein: CASSALAGGKRETQYF
D gene: TRBD2; clone size: NA; V gene: TRBV14; J gene: TRBJ2-3; CDR3 DNA: TGTGCCAGCAGCCAAGTAGGGCTAGCGGGAAGAGATACGCAGTATTTT; CDR3 protein: CASSQVGLAGRDTQYF
D gene: TRBD2; clone size: NA; V gene: TRBV29-1; J gene: TRBJ2-1; CDR3 DNA: TGCAGCGTTGAGAGGGCGGGGGGCCGCACTTTAAACAATGAGCAGTTCTTC; CDR3 protein: CSVERAGGRTLNNEQFF
D gene: NA; clone size: NA; V gene: TRBV28; J gene: TRBJ1-2; CDR3 DNA: TGTGCCAGCAGTTTAATCGAACAGGGAATCTCTGGCTACACCTTC; CDR3 protein: CASSLIEQGISGYTF
D gene: NA; clone size: NA; V gene: TRBV29-1; J gene: TRBJ2-2; CDR3 DNA: TGCAGCGTTGGCACGGGGACCGGGGAGCTGTTTTTT; CDR3 protein: CSVGTGTGELFF
D gene: TRBD1; clone size: NA; V gene: TRBV19; J gene: TRBJ1-6; CDR3 DNA: TGTGCCAGTAGGGAAGGGGACAGGGCAGATTCACCCCTCCACTTT; CDR3 protein: CASREGDRADSPLHF
D gene: NA; clone size: NA; V gene: TRBV29-1; J gene: TRBJ2-5; CDR3 DNA: TGCAGCTCCTCTACGGGAGTTCAAGAGACCCAGTACTTC; CDR3 protein: CSSSTGVQETQYF
D gene: NA; clone size: NA; V gene: TRBV11-2; J gene: TRBJ1-2; CDR3 DNA: TGTGCCAGCAGCTTATGGCTGACAGCTAACTATGGCTACACCTTC; CDR3 protein: CASSLWLTANYGYTF
D gene: TRBD1; clone size: NA; V gene: TRBV6-2/TRBV6-3; J gene: TRBJ1-5; CDR3 DNA: TGTGCCAGCAGCAGGATTCCAGGGGGCGGACTGCCCCAGCATTTT; CDR3 protein: CASSRIPGGGLPQHF
D gene: TRBD1; clone size: NA; V gene: TRBV5-1; J gene: TRBJ2-5; CDR3 DNA: TGCGCCAGCAGCTTGGCCGGGGGACAGGGAGGTCAAGAGACCCAGTACTTC; CDR3 protein: CASSLAGGQGGQETQYF
D gene: TRBD1; clone size: NA; V gene: TRBV29-1; J gene: TRBJ1-1; CDR3 DNA: TGCAGCCTCAACAGGGGCGAGGGAAACACTGAAGCTTTCTTT; CDR3 protein: CSLNRGEGNTEAFF
D gene: NA; clone size: NA; V gene: TRBV5-5; J gene: TRBJ1-4; CDR3 DNA: TGTGCCAGCAGCACACAGGGAACTAATGAAAAACTGTTTTTT; CDR3 protein: CASSTQGTNEKLFF
D gene: TRBD1; clone size: few; V gene: TRBV10-2; J gene: TRBJ2-2; CDR3 DNA: TGCGCCAGCAGTGAGACTACAGGGGGCGCGGCCGGGGAGCTGTTTTTT; CDR3 protein: CASSETTGGAAGELFF
D gene: TRBD2; clone size: NA; V gene: TRBV19; J gene: TRBJ2-1; CDR3 DNA: TGTGCCAGTAGTATAGATCTCCGGGCGGGAGGGAGCAATGAGCAGTTCTTC; CDR3 protein: CASSIDLRAGGSNEQFF
D gene: TRBD1; clone size: NA; V gene: TRBV11-3; J gene: TRBJ1-2; CDR3 DNA: TGTGCCAGCAGCTCCAGACAGGGGGGCGGCTACACCTTC; CDR3 protein: CASSSRQGGGYTF
D gene: NA; clone size: NA; V gene: TRBV13; J gene: TRBJ1-1; CDR3 DNA: TGTGCCAGCAGCTTTCTTAACAAGAACACTGAAGCTTTCTTT; CDR3 protein: CASSFLNKNTEAFF
D gene: NA; clone size: NA; V gene: TRBV19; J gene: TRBJ1-5; CDR3 DNA: TGTGCCAGTAGTATAGTTCTCGATCAGCCCCAGCATTTT; CDR3 protein: CASSIVLDQPQHF
D gene: TRBD1; clone size: NA; V gene: TRBV6-5; J gene: TRBJ1-4; CDR3 DNA: TGTGCCAGCCTAGGGGGCCGAGCTAATGAAAAACTGTTTTTT; CDR3 protein: CASLGGRANEKLFF
D gene: TRBD1; clone size: NA; V gene: TRBV6-5; J gene: TRBJ2-1; CDR3 DNA: TGTGCCAGCAGGCACAGGGGGACCTACAATGAGCAGTTCTTC; CDR3 protein: CASRHRGTYNEQFF
D gene: NA; clone size: NA; V gene: TRBV12-2; J gene: TRBJ2-5; CDR3 DNA: TGTGCAAGTCGCTTAGCGCTTCGGGGACTAGCGGGGTTAGAGACCCAGTACTTC; CDR3 protein: CASRLALRGLAGLETQYF
D gene: NA; clone size: NA; V gene: TRBV10-2; J gene: TRBJ1-1; CDR3 DNA: TGCGCCAGCAGTGGGGCAGGGCGCATGAACACTGAAGCTTTCTTT; CDR3 protein: CASSGAGRMNTEAFF
D gene: NA; clone size: NA; V gene: TRBV18; J gene: TRBJ2-3; CDR3 DNA: TGTGCCAGCTCACCATATTTCCGGACAGAAATTTACACAGATACGCAGTATTTT; CDR3 protein: CASSPYFRTEIYTDTQYF
D gene: NA; clone size: NA; V gene: TRBV3-1/TRBV3-2; J gene: TRBJ1-2; CDR3 DNA: TGTGCCAGCAGCCATCTCCGTAACTATGGCTACACCTTC; CDR3 protein: CASSHLRNYGYTF
D gene: NA; clone size: NA; V gene: TRBV5-1; J gene: TRBJ2-5; CDR3 DNA: TGCGCCAGCAGCTCCAGGGGAAGCGAGACCCAGTACTTC; CDR3 protein: CASSSRGSETQYF
D gene: TRBD2; clone size: NA; V gene: TRBV7-6; J gene: TRBJ2-1; CDR3 DNA: TGTGCCAGCAGCATGGGGACTAGCGATAGTAGGAATGAGCAGTTCTTC; CDR3 protein: CASSMGTSDSRNEQFF
D gene: NA; clone size: few; V gene: TRBV5-1; J gene: TRBJ1-2; CDR3 DNA: TGCGCCAGCAGCTTGGGAGTTGGGGGGATTAACTGCACCTTC; CDR3 protein: CASSLGVGGINCTF
D gene: NA; clone size: once; V gene: TRBV2; J gene: TRBJ1-1; CDR3 DNA: TGTGCCAGCAGTGAAGTCAGGGTGGCTTTCTTT; CDR3 protein: CASSEVRVAFF